This TCR beta chain originates from a study of T cells after posttransplantation cyclophosphamide. Overall study results and limits: Recipient CMV seropositivity and CMV reactivation strongly tracked TRB clonality. Later post-transplant blood repertoires were often dominated by donor CD8+ memory clones. TRB overlap between skin or GI tissue T cells and blood was limited.

The trim removed 0 bases at V and 5 bases at J, leaving 9 bases unmatched. Germline values: CDR1 LGHNT, CDR2 FRNRAP. The CDR3 has 16 residues. Cyclophosphamide on days +3 and +4 followed busulfan-fludarabine conditioning and a marrow graft. TCRdb's copy holds only in-frame clones and misses some; the assay was immunoSEQ multiplex PCR. The sample shows under 25,000 clones, no singletons; the ten largest hold about 2%. This clone appeared many times. What it recognizes is unknown. This chain uses TRBV12-5 with TRBJ2-5; 7 bases agree with TRBD2. This TCR came from a male patient in his late teens or twenties who received an allogeneic stem cell transplant from a related donor, was CMV-positive, and had no GVHD. T cells may partly derive from the graft donor. The specimen was PBMCs, collected after allogeneic stem cell transplant with posttransplant cyclophosphamide. The CDR3: CASGLVQLACWETQYF. CDR3 DNA sequence: TGTGCTAGTGGTTTGGTCCAACTAGCGTGCTGGGAGACCCAGTACTTC.